This is a list of T cell receptor beta chains from one sample in a study of blood T cell repertoires in COVID-19. Libraries were prepared by immunoSEQ multiplex PCR; TCRdb keeps only in-frame clonotypes and omits some of them. The sample carries more than 25,000 clones, less than 90% recorded once. The sequenced material came from peripheral blood. The receptors stem from an older man with active COVID-19. The CDR3 runs from the conserved cysteine through the conserved F or W. A D gene is named only where the DNA matches it firmly. For some rows the clone size is stated as once, few or many, or as a class when expanded; others skip it.

>TRBV2|.|TRBJ1-4|15|TRBD1
TGTGCCAGCAGCCACACAGGGGCTACTAATGAAAAACTGTTTTTT
CASSHTGATNEKLFF
>TRBV12-3/TRBV12-4|.|TRBJ2-1|13|.
TGTGCCAGCAGCCCAGGGGGGCGCAATGAGCAGTTCTTC
CASSPGGRNEQFF
>TRBV3-1/TRBV3-2|.|TRBJ2-3|15|TRBD2
TGTGCCAGCAGCCAAGTGCCACTAGCGCAAGATACGCAGTATTTT
CASSQVPLAQDTQYF
>TRBV27|.|TRBJ2-1|15|.
TGTGCCAGCAGATATAGGGGGGGGGTTAACAATGAGCAGTTCTTC
CASRYRGGVNNEQFF
>TRBV11-3|.|TRBJ2-5|13|.
TGTGCCAGCAGCTTATTCGGGGGAGAGACCCAGTACTTC
CASSLFGGETQYF
>TRBV2|.|TRBJ2-2|14|.
TGTGCCAGCAGTGGGGGGGTGAACACCGGGGAGCTGTTTTTT
CASSGGVNTGELFF
>TRBV3-1/TRBV3-2|.|TRBJ2-3|18|TRBD2
TGTGCCAGCAGCCAATCAATAGATAGCGGGGATAACACAGATACGCAGTATTTT
CASSQSIDSGDNTDTQYF
>TRBV9|.|TRBJ2-3|15|TRBD2
TGTGCCAGCAGCGTAGAATCGGGGGGTGGGCATACGCAGTATTTT
CASSVESGGGHTQYF
>TRBV7-2|.|TRBJ2-3|17|TRBD2
TGTGCCAGCAGCTTAGCCGGGACTAGCGTTAATCGGGATACGCAGTATTTT
CASSLAGTSVNRDTQYF
>TRBV9|.|TRBJ1-2|16|.
TGTGCCAGCAGCACGTCCACAGGGTCCCCTGCCTATGGCTACACCTTC
CASSTSTGSPAYGYTF
>TRBV6-1|.|TRBJ2-5|16|.
TGTGCCAGCAGTGAAAGTCGATTCCAGGGACAAGAGACCCAGTACTTC
CASSESRFQGQETQYF
>TRBV30|.|TRBJ1-1|13|.
TGTGCCTGGAGATTTTACAGAAACACTGAAGCTTTCTTT
CAWRFYRNTEAFF
>TRBV3-1/TRBV3-2|.|TRBJ2-2|12|TRBD2
TGTGCCAGCAGCTATAGCGGGGGGGAGCTGTTTTTT
CASSYSGGELFF
>TRBV5-1|once|TRBJ2-2|18|TRBD2
TGCGCCAGCAGCTCTGCCGGGACTAGCGCCTACCACACCGGGGAGCTGTTTTTT
CASSSAGTSAYHTGELFF
>TRBV5-1|.|TRBJ1-4|15|.
TGCGCCAGCAGCTCCGCGGGGCAGTTTAATGAAAAACTGTTTTTT
CASSSAGQFNEKLFF
>TRBV3-1/TRBV3-2|.|TRBJ2-3|17|TRBD2
TGTGCCAGCAGCCAAGATAGACGCGGGGGGGCGAAAGATACGCAGTATTTT
CASSQDRRGGAKDTQYF
>TRBV7-9|.|TRBJ1-6|16|.
TGTGCCAGCAGCAGCCAAGGACAGTCCTATAATTCACCCCTCCACTTT
CASSSQGQSYNSPLHF
>TRBV5-4|few|TRBJ1-2|13|TRBD1
TGTGCCAGCAGCTCACAGGGGCGGAGTGGCTACACCTTC
CASSSQGRSGYTF
>TRBV27|.|TRBJ2-5|14|TRBD2
TGTGCCAGCAGCCGAGCGGGGGGGCTGGAGACCCAGTACTTC
CASSRAGGLETQYF
>TRBV10-3|.|TRBJ1-2|13|.
TGTGCCATCAGTGAGGCCTGGCAGAATGGCTACACCTTC
CAISEAWQNGYTF
>TRBV5-1|.|TRBJ2-1|12|.
TGCGCCAGCAGCTTGCCCCCGGGTGAGCAGTTCTTC
CASSLPPGEQFF
>TRBV10-3|.|TRBJ2-7|13|TRBD2
TGTGCCATCAGTAAACGGGAGGCCTACGAGCAGTACTTC
CAISKREAYEQYF
>TRBV27|medium-sized|TRBJ2-7|16|.
TGTGCCAGCAGTACCCCCAGGGTAGGGATTCCCTACGAGCAGTACTTC
CASSTPRVGIPYEQYF
>TRBV28|.|TRBJ1-2|14|TRBD1
TGTGCCAGCAGTTTAGGGACAGGGGGTAATGGCTACACCTTC
CASSLGTGGNGYTF
>TRBV4-1|once|TRBJ2-1|15|TRBD1
TGCGCCAGCAGCCAAGTAAACAGGGGGGTCGATGAGCAGTTCTTC
CASSQVNRGVDEQFF
>TRBV15|.|TRBJ2-7|14|TRBD1
TGTGCCACCACCGACACAGGGGTGTCCTACGAGCAGTACTTC
CATTDTGVSYEQYF
>TRBV7-9|.|TRBJ1-1|12|.
TGTGCCAGCAGCCCGGTGGCCTCAGGAGCTTTCTTT
CASSPVASGAFF
>TRBV5-4|.|TRBJ1-4|15|TRBD1
TGTGCCAGCAGCTTGCCCGGGACAGTTAATGAAAAACTGTTTTTT
CASSLPGTVNEKLFF
>TRBV16|.|TRBJ2-4|14|TRBD2
TGTGCCAGCAGCTACCGGGGGGTCCAAAACATTCAGTACTTC
CASSYRGVQNIQYF
>TRBV11-3|.|TRBJ2-1|16|.
TGTGCCAGCAGCTTAGAGGGGGGAAGCTCCTACAATGAGCAGTTCTTC
CASSLEGGSSYNEQFF
>TRBV6-4|once|TRBJ2-3|14|.
TGTGCCAGCAGTGACCTATTTGGAGCAGATACGCAGTATTTT
CASSDLFGADTQYF